These 9 T cell receptor beta chains originate from one sample sequenced in a study of cytomegalovirus exposure and HLA in healthy donors. PCR primers comprised 60 Vbeta and 13 Jbeta primers. TCRdb keeps only in-frame clones here, not all; method: immunoSEQ multiplex PCR. Here the sample spans about 160,000 clones, around 72% being singletons. Specimen: PBMCs. Every receptor here comes from a middle-aged man in good health and CMV-seropositive.

This rearrangement joins TRBV5-4 to TRBJ2-5; D gene uncertain. Matching the DNA end better, TRBJ2-7 makes the J call doubtful. The CDR3 runs to 13 residues. CDR1 SGHNT and CDR2 YYREEE come from the germline V gene (reference sequence). The chain's CDR3 is CASSLIGQYEQYF. The CDR3 DNA is TGTGCCAGCAGCTTGATTGGGCAGTACGAGCAGTACTTC.

This rearrangement joins TRBV11-2 to TRBJ1-2; 8 positions agree with TRBD1. Trimming took 5 bases from V and 2 from J; bases not matched to a gene: 13. There are 17 residues in the CDR3. Germline values: CDR1 SGHAT, CDR2 FQNNGV. The CDR3 DNA sequence: TGTGCCAGCAGCCCGAGAAAGGTTAACAGGGGGAACTATGGCTACACCTTC. This translates into CASSPRKVNRGNYGYTF.

CDR3: CASSYGQLQETQYF. DNA of the CDR3: TGTGCCAGCAGTTACGGACAGCTACAAGAGACCCAGTACTTC. This chain links TRBV2 with TRBJ2-5; a possible D gene is TRBD1 (6 bases). The CDR3 runs 14 residues. V was cut by 5 bases and J by 2 bases, with 12 bases left in between. Germline V CDR1 and CDR2: SNHLY, FYNNEI.

The chain has TRBV9 and TRBJ1-1, with D possibly matching TRBD1 (5 bases). The V gene lost 0 bases and the J gene lost 2 bases, with 11 bases spanning the gap. CDR1 is SGDLS, CDR2 YYNGEE, per germline. The CDR3 has 15 residues. CDR3 residues: CASSVAPQGNTEAFF. The DNA for the CDR3 is TGTGCCAGCAGCGTAGCCCCCCAGGGTAACACTGAAGCTTTCTTT.

This clone was picked up a small number of times. V is TRBV5-6 and J is TRBJ1-5; weak D call: TRBD1 (5 bases). Germline CDR1 SGHDT, CDR2 YYEEEE. This CDR3 contains 13 residues. Deletions cut 4 bases from V and 2 bases from J, with 7 bases between. The CDR3 nucleotides are TGTGCCAGCAGCCGGGGGGGCAATCAGCCCCAGCATTTT. Residues: CASSRGGNQPQHF.

A few counts support this clone. The V gene is TRBV11-2, the J gene TRBJ1-6; D perhaps matches TRBD1 (6 bases). V lost 2 bases and J lost 7, with 18 bases in between. CDR1 is SGHAT, CDR2 FQNNGV, per germline. CDR3 size: 17 residues. The CDR3 coding sequence is TGTGCCAGCAGCTTACAGGGGATGGGAGCGAGCAATTCACCCCTCCACTTT. Amino acids: CASSLQGMGASNSPLHF.

J is TRBJ2-2 and V is TRBV7-2; 7 positions agree with TRBD2. The ends lost 7 bases at V and 2 bases at J; junction bases unmatched: 7. The V gene's germline CDR1 is SGHTA and CDR2 FQGNSA. The CDR3 is made up of 15 amino acids. CDR3 sequence reads: CASNPGGGNTGELFF. Written as DNA, the CDR3 is TGTGCCAGCAACCCTGGGGGGGGAAACACCGGGGAGCTGTTTTTT.

The gene calls are TRBV5-1 and TRBJ2-1, with D possibly matching TRBD2 (6 bases). Trimming removed 2 bases from V and 8 bases from J, with 11 bases in between. The CDR3 is made up of 13 amino acids. CDR1 and CDR2 from the germline V gene are SGHRS and YFSETQ. CDR3 DNA: TGCGCCAGCAGCTTCGGGAGAACTTATGAGCAGTTCTTC. Translating gives CASSFGRTYEQFF.

The chain is built from TRBV6-4 and TRBJ2-1; 9 bases fit TRBD2. The CDR3 has 14 amino acids. Germline V CDR1 and CDR2: MRHNA, SNTAGT. V lost 6 bases, J lost 10 bases, and 10 bases stayed unmatched. CDR3 residues: CASSIERGAPEQFF. The CDR3 nucleotides read TGTGCCAGCAGCATCGAGCGGGGGGCCCCGGAGCAGTTCTTC.